The 20 T cell receptor beta chains in this list originate from one sample, sequenced in a study of blood T cells in healthy people across ages. A second PCR, run for 7 to 11 cycles, used a sample-barcoded 5' primer plus a J-beta primer mix. TCRdb ran MiXCR on the 5' RACE reads and lists one entry per CDR3 protein. The data hold 600,000 or so distinct CDR3 sequences, with 20% to 25% observed a single time. Sequenced sample: blood. The receptors were gathered from a man aged 65 to 85 in good health.

This chain uses TRBV7-2 with TRBJ2-5, with 7 positions matching TRBD2. This CDR3 is built from 13 residues. Germline assignment: CDR1 SGHTA and CDR2 FQGNSA. Losses at the gene ends were 8 bases for V and 5 bases for J; bases not matched to a gene: 8. For the CDR3, the DNA is TGTGCCAGCGGCCTGGAGCGGGATGAGACCCAGTACTTC. It specifies CASGLERDETQYF.

This clonotype came up many times. This sequence joins TRBV29-1 and TRBJ2-1; perhaps TRBD2 as D (5 bases). The CDR3 loop spans 12 amino acids. Germline V gene data show CDR1 as SQVTM and CDR2 as ANQGSEA. With 5 bases removed from V and 5 bases from J, the gap between germline ends came to 10 bases. The CDR3 spells CSVLRENNEQFF. The DNA of the CDR3 is TGCAGCGTTCTCCGGGAAAACAATGAGCAGTTCTTC.

This clonotype appeared a few times. The chain has TRBV3-1 and TRBJ2-1, with 14 bases identical to TRBD2. The tail of the sequence fits TRBJ2-7 better, so the J call may be wrong. The CDR3 extends over 15 amino acids. Per the germline V gene, CDR1 is LGHDT and CDR2 is YNNKEL (reference sequence). In nucleotides, the CDR3 is TGTGCCAGCAGCCAGAACGGACTAGCGGGAGGCGAGCAGTACTTC. Translated: CASSQNGLAGGEQYF.

This clonotype has more than one count but fewer than ten. The gene calls are TRBV5-1 and TRBJ2-7; TRBD1 agrees at 10 bases. Trimming at V came to 4 bases and at J to 4 bases, leaving 8 bases not matched to a gene. CDR1 is SGHRS, CDR2 YFSETQ, per germline. The CDR3 has 15 residues. CDR3 bases: TGCGCCAGCAGCACAACCGGGACAGGGGTTTACGAGCAGTACTTC. This encodes CASSTTGTGVYEQYF.

The gene calls are TRBV20-1 and TRBJ1-2; TRBD1 matches at 7 bases. V gave up 5 bases and J gave up 7 bases; unmatched junction bases: 13. From germline, CDR1 is DFQATT and CDR2 SNEGSKA (reference sequence). CDR3 length: 14 amino acids. This CDR3 is CSARIRGKFGGYTF. CDR3 bases: TGCAGTGCTCGTATCAGGGGGAAATTCGGTGGCTACACCTTC.

Only a few counts were recorded for this clonotype. The J gene is TRBJ1-1, the V gene TRBV20-1; D perhaps matches TRBD1 (5 bases). Germline V CDR1 and CDR2: DFQATT, SNEGSKA (reference sequence). The V and J ends lost 3 bases and 1 base respectively, with 9 bases between them. This CDR3 is 13 amino acids long. The CDR3 reads CSARDDRNTEAFF. The CDR3 nucleotides read TGCAGTGCTAGGGACGACAGGAACACTGAAGCTTTCTTT.

This chain connects TRBV6-2 or TRBV6-3 to TRBJ2-4; TRBD2 agrees at 8 bases. There are 13 residues in the CDR3. Losses at the gene ends were 4 bases for V and 8 bases for J; bases not matched to a gene: 4. The germline gives CDR1 MNHEY, CDR2 SVGEGT. CDR3 amino acids: CASSSGGLDIQYF. In DNA form, the CDR3 reads TGTGCCAGCAGTTCTGGGGGACTAGACATTCAGTACTTC.

This clonotype was detected a few times. The chain employs TRBV10-3 and TRBJ2-7; a possible D gene is TRBD2 (5 bases). Germline CDR1 reads ENHRY; CDR2 reads SYGVKD. Trimming cost V 0 bases and J 4 bases, with 7 bases left between them. The CDR3 is 13 residues long. CDR3 residues: CAISESSAYEQYF. The DNA for the CDR3 is TGTGCCATCAGTGAGTCTAGCGCGTACGAGCAGTACTTC.

The J gene is TRBJ2-7, the V gene TRBV5-1, with D perhaps matching TRBD1 or TRBD2 (5 bases each). V lost 4 bases and J 8 bases, leaving 19 bases between the germline ends. This CDR3 comprises 14 residues. The germline CDR1 and CDR2 sequences are SGHRS and YFSETQ. CDR3: CASSADGAKMKQYF. CDR3 nucleotide sequence: TGCGCCAGCAGCGCCGACGGGGCCAAAATGAAGCAGTACTTC.

This clonotype was found a few times. The chain combines TRBV5-1 with TRBJ1-4, with D unclear. Between the trimmed V and J ends, which lost 3 bases and 5 bases, there was a span of 11 bases. Germline CDR1 and CDR2: SGHRS and YFSETQ. The CDR3 contains 14 residues. The CDR3 DNA is TGCGCCAGCAGCTCCCGGGCCTCGAATGAAAAACTGTTTTTT. Protein sequence: CASSSRASNEKLFF.

The rearrangement joins TRBV5-6 to TRBJ2-5; 12 bases line up with TRBD2. The DNA end is more similar to TRBJ2-7, so the J call may be wrong. The CDR3 has 15 residues. Germline loops: CDR1 SGHDT, CDR2 YYEEEE. CDR3 in amino acids: CASSRLAGGTYEQYF. CDR3 in DNA: TGTGCCAGCAGCCGTCTAGCGGGAGGGACCTACGAGCAGTACTTC.

Points on this clonotype: Being one base from a much bigger clone, this may be a read error. The chain employs TRBV12-3 or TRBV12-4 and TRBJ2-7; D may be TRBD2 (6 bases). The CDR3 sequence is 14 residues long. The CDR3: CAGSFSGRGREQYF. The CDR3 DNA is TGTGCCGGCAGTTTCTCCGGGAGAGGACGAGAGCAGTACTTC.

The V and J genes are TRBV28 and TRBJ2-1; 9 positions match TRBD1. The J call is in doubt because the DNA end fits TRBJ2-7 better. Germline CDR1 MDHEN, CDR2 SYDVKM. The CDR3 loop spans 13 amino acids. The CDR3 here is CASVGQGGSEQYF. The CDR3 nucleotides read TGTGCCAGCGTGGGACAGGGAGGTAGCGAGCAGTACTTC.

CDR3 residues: CASSQELTRGYNEQFF. CDR3 nucleotide sequence: TGCGCCAGCAGCCAAGAACTTACTAGGGGGTACAATGAGCAGTTCTTC. The genes are TRBV4-1 and TRBJ2-5; perhaps TRBD1 as D (6 bases). The J call could be wrong; TRBJ2-1 is a better fit for the DNA end. The CDR3 runs 16 residues. Germline V gene lookup returns CDR1 MGHRA and CDR2 YSYEKL.

This chain uses TRBV2 with TRBJ1-5; 8 nucleotides agree with TRBD1. The V and J ends lost 6 bases and 3 bases, in that order; junction bases with no gene match: 7. CDR1 is SNHLY, CDR2 FYNNEI, per germline. The CDR3 spans 15 residues. The CDR3 sequence: CASREQGDDNQPQHF. The DNA of the CDR3 is TGTGCCAGCAGAGAACAGGGGGATGACAATCAGCCCCAGCATTTT. Full variable domain (missing parts from reference TRBV2 and TRBJ1-5): EPEVTQTPSHQVTQMGQEVILRCVPISNHLYFYWYRQILGQKVEFLVSFYNNEISEKSEIFDDQFSVERPDGSNFTLKIRSTKLEDSAMYFCASREQGDDNQPQHFGDGTRLSIL.

This chain connects TRBV20-1 to TRBJ2-2; D call uncertain. From germline, CDR1 is DFQATT and CDR2 SNEGSKA (reference sequence). V dropped 6 bases and J dropped 1 base, with 6 bases sitting between them. This CDR3 is built from 12 residues. The CDR3 DNA follows: TGCAGTGCAGGGCGGAACACCGGGGAGCTGTTTTTT. It codes for CSAGRNTGELFF.

This chain joins TRBV4-2 and TRBJ2-5; 11 bases map to TRBD2. Trimming cost V 1 base and J 4 bases; bases outside gene matches: 8. The CDR3 runs to 17 residues. Germline V lookup: CDR1 LGHNA, CDR2 YNFKEQ. The CDR3 nucleotides are TGTGCCAGCAGCCAAGTTTCTAGCGGGAGGAACGGAGAGACCCAGTACTTC. It encodes CASSQVSSGRNGETQYF.

This clonotype was observed a few times. The chain employs TRBV4-1 and TRBJ1-1; D not certain. Trimming took off 0 bases at V and 1 base at J, with 24 bases between the two ends. From germline, CDR1 is MGHRA and CDR2 YSYEKL. The CDR3 is 20 amino acids. The CDR3, as DNA: TGCGCCAGCAGCCAAGATAAGCGACTCCGCACTTCGAAGGGGAACACTGAAGCTTTCTTT. Translating it yields CASSQDKRLRTSKGNTEAFF.

The chain is built from TRBV2 and TRBJ2-5; 7 bases are a match to TRBD2. CDR3 length: 12 residues. The germline gives CDR1 SNHLY, CDR2 FYNNEI. V shed 8 bases, J shed 4 bases, and the junction held 4 bases outside the gene matches. In DNA, the CDR3 is TGTGCCAGCGGCGGGAGACGAGAGACCCAGTACTTC. Translated, it gives CASGGRRETQYF.

The rearrangement links TRBV20-1 to TRBJ2-5; the D call may be TRBD1 or TRBD2 (5 bases each). CDR3 length equals 12 residues. Germline V gene lookup returns CDR1 DFQATT and CDR2 SNEGSKA (reference sequence). Trimming shortened V by 1 base and J by 6 bases, and 9 bases separated the two germline ends. The chain's CDR3 is CSARAEGKTQYF. Here the CDR3 DNA reads TGCAGTGCTAGAGCCGAGGGGAAGACCCAGTACTTC.